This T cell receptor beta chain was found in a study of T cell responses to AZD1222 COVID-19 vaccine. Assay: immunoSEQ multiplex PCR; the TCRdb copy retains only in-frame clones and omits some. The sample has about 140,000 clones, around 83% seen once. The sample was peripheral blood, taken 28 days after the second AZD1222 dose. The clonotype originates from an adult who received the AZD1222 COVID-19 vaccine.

Here the CDR3 reads CASSSGPSAYEQYF. In nucleotides, the CDR3 is TGCGCCAGCAGCTCCGGACCCAGTGCCTACGAGCAGTACTTC. The rearrangement links TRBV5-1 to TRBJ2-7; D not certain. Per germline, CDR1 SGHRS and CDR2 YFSETQ. The CDR3 runs 14 residues. Trimming stripped 3 bases from V and 2 bases from J, with 12 bases between.